These T cell receptor beta chains were read from a single sample in a study of T cell responses to AZD1222 COVID-19 vaccine. Produced via immunoSEQ multiplex PCR; TCRdb's table is partial and in-frame only. Of hundreds of thousands of clones detected, about 92% appear once; the ten largest clones hold 0.95% to 1.1%. The sequences come from peripheral blood, collected on day 0 of MenACWY control vaccination. Every receptor here comes from an adult in good health. The CDR3 runs from the conserved cysteine through the conserved F or W. D genes are given only for firm matches. Part of the rows lack a size; the others show once, few, many or a class for expanded clones.

j_call clone_size d_call v_call cdr3_nt cdr3_aa
TRBJ1-1 NA NA TRBV12-3/TRBV12-4 TGTGCCAGCAGTTTAATGGGTAACACTGAAGCTTTCTTT CASSLMGNTEAFF
TRBJ2-1 NA NA TRBV11-1 TGTGCCAGCAGCTTGGCGTATCATGAGCAGTTCTTC CASSLAYHEQFF
TRBJ1-2 NA TRBD1 TRBV6-5 TGTGCCAGCAGTTACTCGCCACAGGGGCACTATGGCTACACCTTC CASSYSPQGHYGYTF
TRBJ1-5 once NA TRBV19 TGTGCCAGTACGGTCAGTAGCAATCAGCCCCAGCATTTT CASTVSSNQPQHF
TRBJ1-6 NA NA TRBV27 TGTGCCAGCAGTCAGGGGACCAATTCACCCCTCCACTTT CASSQGTNSPLHF
TRBJ2-2 NA NA TRBV2 TGTGCCAGCAGAGTCGACGGCCAAGTGACCGGGGAGCTGTTTTTT CASRVDGQVTGELFF
TRBJ1-1 NA NA TRBV6-5 TGTGCCAGCAGTTACTCCGGATGGACTGAAGCTTTCTTT CASSYSGWTEAFF
TRBJ2-3 NA TRBD2 TRBV7-2 TGTGCCAGCAGCCTTTTAGCGGGGGAACTCACAGATACGCAGTATTTT CASSLLAGELTDTQYF
TRBJ1-4 NA NA TRBV5-4 TGTGCCAGCAGCATTGGACAGCCGACTAATGAAAAACTGTTTTTT CASSIGQPTNEKLFF
TRBJ1-2 few NA TRBV7-2 TGTGCCAGCAGCCCGCGGGGAGGAGCTAACTATGGCTACACCTTC CASSPRGGANYGYTF
TRBJ1-6 NA NA TRBV7-2 TGTGCCAGCAGCCCACAGGGAAATTCACCCCTCCACTTT CASSPQGNSPLHF
TRBJ1-1 NA NA TRBV28 TGTGCCAGCAGTTCGCCAGGGGTGAACACTGAAGCTTTCTTT CASSSPGVNTEAFF
TRBJ1-4 NA NA TRBV6-5 TGTGCCAGCAGTCCCCGGGTTCGAGGAGAAAAACTGTTTTTT CASSPRVRGEKLFF
TRBJ1-5 once NA TRBV3-1/TRBV3-2 TGTGCCAGCAGCCAAGGGAGGCATCAGCCCCAGCATTTT CASSQGRHQPQHF
TRBJ1-1 NA NA TRBV2 TGTGCCAGCAGCTCCCTCGGGGGGAACACTGAAGCTTTCTTT CASSSLGGNTEAFF
TRBJ1-5 NA NA TRBV30 TGTGCCTGGACCGCAGGGGAAGGCAATCAGCCCCAGCATTTT CAWTAGEGNQPQHF
TRBJ1-4 NA NA TRBV18 TGTGCCAGCTCGCCAGGGCGTAATGAAAAACTGTTTTTT CASSPGRNEKLFF
TRBJ1-4 once NA TRBV24-1 TGTGCCACCAGTGACAGAACTAATGAAAAACTGTTTTTT CATSDRTNEKLFF
TRBJ2-7 NA NA TRBV28 TGTGCCAGCAGCAGAACCGGGTCCTCATCCTACGAGCAGTACTTC CASSRTGSSSYEQYF
TRBJ2-3 few NA TRBV4-3 TGCGCCAGCAGCCAAGCTCGAGGGGGGGGGACGCAGTATTTT CASSQARGGGTQYF
TRBJ2-7 NA TRBD2 TRBV13 TGTGCCACCTCCTCGGGGAGGGGTCCATCCGAGCAGTACTTC CATSSGRGPSEQYF
TRBJ1-4 NA NA TRBV2 TGTGCCAGCAAGGAGATGTATACTAATGAAAAACTGTTTTTT CASKEMYTNEKLFF
TRBJ2-7 NA TRBD2 TRBV6-6 TGTGCCAGCGGGACTAGCGGGGGGGCGTGGGAGCAGTACTTC CASGTSGGAWEQYF
TRBJ1-3 NA NA TRBV18 TGTGCCAGCTCACCACCAAAGGGAGGAAACACCATATATTTT CASSPPKGGNTIYF
TRBJ1-2 NA TRBD1 TRBV5-1 TGCGCCAGCCAACAGGGGGTGGACTATGGCTACACCTTC CASQQGVDYGYTF
TRBJ1-1 NA TRBD1 TRBV9 TGTGCCAGCAGCCCTTCCGGGACAGCGAACACTGAAGCTTTCTTT CASSPSGTANTEAFF
TRBJ1-5 NA NA TRBV12-5 TGTGCTAGTGGTTTGGCGGGGAACAATCAGCCCCAGCATTTT CASGLAGNNQPQHF
TRBJ1-4 NA NA TRBV28 TGTGCCAGCAGTCTCCAGGGCGGTAATGAAAAACTGTTTTTT CASSLQGGNEKLFF
TRBJ1-4 NA NA TRBV7-2 TGTGCCAGCAGCTCTTCAGGGGTTGAAAAACTGTTTTTT CASSSSGVEKLFF
TRBJ2-2 NA NA TRBV5-8 TGTGCCAGCAGCTTTCAGGGCAGGAACACCGGGGAGCTGTTTTTT CASSFQGRNTGELFF
TRBJ2-5 NA TRBD1 TRBV11-2 TGTGCCAGCAGCTTGGGACAGGGGAGGAAGGAGACCCAGTACTTC CASSLGQGRKETQYF
TRBJ1-5 once NA TRBV6-1 TGTGCCAGCAGTGAATTCAGTATATACAATCAGCCCCAGCATTTT CASSEFSIYNQPQHF
TRBJ1-1 NA NA TRBV6-2/TRBV6-3 TGTGCCAGCAGTTACCAGAAAACAGGTCAGAACACTGAAGCTTTCTTT CASSYQKTGQNTEAFF
TRBJ1-1 NA NA TRBV7-3 TGTGCCAGCAGCTTACGTGGGGGACACACTGAAGCTTTCTTT CASSLRGGHTEAFF
TRBJ1-6 NA NA TRBV4-3 TGCGCCAGCAGCCGTGGGGGGGAGTGGTCACCCCTCCACTTT CASSRGGEWSPLHF
TRBJ1-6 NA TRBD1 TRBV25-1 TGTGCCAGCAGACAGACAGGGGGTACGAATTCACCCCTCCACTTT CASRQTGGTNSPLHF
TRBJ1-6 NA NA TRBV27 TGTGCCAGCAGTTTTGGGCAGGGTTATAATTCACCCCTCCACTTT CASSFGQGYNSPLHF
TRBJ1-1 NA NA TRBV18 TGTGCCAGCTCACCACGTCAGGGACGGAACACTGAAGCTTTCTTT CASSPRQGRNTEAFF
TRBJ1-1 NA NA TRBV29-1 TGCAGCGTTGAATGGGCGGCGAACACTGAAGCTTTCTTT CSVEWAANTEAFF
TRBJ2-5 NA TRBD1 TRBV18 TGTGCCAGCTCACCACCGAGGACAGGGGGAGAGACCCAGTACTTC CASSPPRTGGETQYF
TRBJ2-7 NA NA TRBV11-2 TGTGCCAGCAGCTCAGTCGGGACTCCCGGAAGCTCCTACGAGCAGTACTTC CASSSVGTPGSSYEQYF
TRBJ1-5 NA NA TRBV4-3 TGCGCCAGCAGCCAAGTCCGGGACCGAAATCAGCCCCAGCATTTT CASSQVRDRNQPQHF
TRBJ1-1 NA NA TRBV6-5 TGTGCCAGCAGTTATATGGGCAGTCTAATGAACACTGAAGCTTTCTTT CASSYMGSLMNTEAFF
TRBJ1-3 NA NA TRBV19 TGTGCCAGTGGTTATAGCTCCCAGGGGTCTGGAAGCACCATATATTTT CASGYSSQGSGSTIYF
TRBJ2-2 NA NA TRBV30 TGTGCCTGGGATATCCTCCGCACCGGGGAGCTGTTTTTT CAWDILRTGELFF
TRBJ1-2 NA TRBD1 TRBV25-1 TGTGCCAGCAGTGAACCTGGGAGGGACAGGGACTACTATGGCTACACCTTC CASSEPGRDRDYYGYTF